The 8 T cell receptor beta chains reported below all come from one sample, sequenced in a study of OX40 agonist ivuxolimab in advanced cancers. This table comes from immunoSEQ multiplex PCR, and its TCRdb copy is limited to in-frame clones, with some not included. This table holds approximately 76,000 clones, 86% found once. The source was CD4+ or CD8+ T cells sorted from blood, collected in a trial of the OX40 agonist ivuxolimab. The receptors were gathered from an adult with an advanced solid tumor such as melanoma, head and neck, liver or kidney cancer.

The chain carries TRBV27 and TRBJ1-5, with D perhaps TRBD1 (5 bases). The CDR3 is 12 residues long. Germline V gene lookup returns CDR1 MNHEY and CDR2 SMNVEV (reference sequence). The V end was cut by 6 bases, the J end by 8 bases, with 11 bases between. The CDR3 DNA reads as TGTGCCAGCAGCCGTCTAGGGGAGCCCCAGCATTTT. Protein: CASSRLGEPQHF.

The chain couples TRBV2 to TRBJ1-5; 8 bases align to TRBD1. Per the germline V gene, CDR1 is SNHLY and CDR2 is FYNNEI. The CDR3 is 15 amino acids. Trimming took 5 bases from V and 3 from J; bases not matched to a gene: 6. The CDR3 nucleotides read TGTGCCAGCAGTCTGGACAGGGACCCCAATCAGCCCCAGCATTTT. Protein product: CASSLDRDPNQPQHF. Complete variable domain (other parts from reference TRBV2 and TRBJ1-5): EPEVTQTPSHQVTQMGQEVILRCVPISNHLYFYWYRQILGQKVEFLVSFYNNEISEKSEIFDDQFSVERPDGSNFTLKIRSTKLEDSAMYFCASSLDRDPNQPQHFGDGTRLSIL.

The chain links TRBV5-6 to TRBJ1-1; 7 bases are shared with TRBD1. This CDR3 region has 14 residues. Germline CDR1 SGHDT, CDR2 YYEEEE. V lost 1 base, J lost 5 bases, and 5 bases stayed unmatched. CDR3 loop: CASSLNRGRTEAFF. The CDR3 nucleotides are TGTGCCAGCAGCTTGAACAGGGGCAGGACTGAAGCTTTCTTT.

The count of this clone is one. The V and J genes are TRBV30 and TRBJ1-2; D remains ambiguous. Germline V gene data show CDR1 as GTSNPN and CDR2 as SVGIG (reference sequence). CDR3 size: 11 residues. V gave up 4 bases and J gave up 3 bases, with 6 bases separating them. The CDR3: CAWKYDYGYTF. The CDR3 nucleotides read TGTGCCTGGAAGTACGACTATGGCTACACCTTC.

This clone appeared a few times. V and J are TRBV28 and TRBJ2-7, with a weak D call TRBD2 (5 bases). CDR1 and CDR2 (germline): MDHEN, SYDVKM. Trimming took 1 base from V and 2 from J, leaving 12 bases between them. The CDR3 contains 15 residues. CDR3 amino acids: CASSLYARGTYEQYF. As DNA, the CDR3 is TGTGCCAGCAGTTTATACGCCCGAGGGACCTACGAGCAGTACTTC.

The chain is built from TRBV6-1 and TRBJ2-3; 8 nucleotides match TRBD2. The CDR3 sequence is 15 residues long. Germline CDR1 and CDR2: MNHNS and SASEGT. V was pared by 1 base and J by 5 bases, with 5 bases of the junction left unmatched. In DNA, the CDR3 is TGTGCCAGCAGTGAAGAATTGGGGACTAGAGATACGCAGTATTTT. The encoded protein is CASSEELGTRDTQYF.

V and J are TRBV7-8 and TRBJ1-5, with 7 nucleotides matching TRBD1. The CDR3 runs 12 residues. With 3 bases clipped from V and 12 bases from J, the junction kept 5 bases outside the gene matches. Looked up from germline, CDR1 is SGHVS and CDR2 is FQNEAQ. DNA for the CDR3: TGTGCCAGCAGCTTCGTCGGGACAGACCAGCATTTT. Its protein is CASSFVGTDQHF.

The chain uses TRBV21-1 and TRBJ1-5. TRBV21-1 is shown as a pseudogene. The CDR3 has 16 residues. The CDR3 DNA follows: TGTGCCAGCAGCACCCGGGGGGGGAGGGAACTACAGCCCCAGCATTTT. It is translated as CASSTRGGRELQPQHF.